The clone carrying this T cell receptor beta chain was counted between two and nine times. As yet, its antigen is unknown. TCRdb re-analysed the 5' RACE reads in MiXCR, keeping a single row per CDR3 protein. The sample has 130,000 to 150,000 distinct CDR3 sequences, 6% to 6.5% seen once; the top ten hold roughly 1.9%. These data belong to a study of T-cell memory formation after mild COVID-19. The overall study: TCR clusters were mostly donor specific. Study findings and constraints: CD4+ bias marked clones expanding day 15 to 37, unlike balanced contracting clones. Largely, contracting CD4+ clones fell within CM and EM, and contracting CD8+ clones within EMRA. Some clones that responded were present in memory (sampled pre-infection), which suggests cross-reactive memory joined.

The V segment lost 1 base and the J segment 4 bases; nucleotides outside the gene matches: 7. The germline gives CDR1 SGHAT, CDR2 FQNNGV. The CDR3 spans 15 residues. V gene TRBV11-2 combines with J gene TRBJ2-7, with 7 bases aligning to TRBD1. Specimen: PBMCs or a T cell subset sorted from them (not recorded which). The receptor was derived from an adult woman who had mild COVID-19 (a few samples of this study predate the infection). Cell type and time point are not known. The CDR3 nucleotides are TGTGCCAGCAGCTTAGGGGGGACAGCGGTTTACGAGCAGTACTTC. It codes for CASSLGGTAVYEQYF. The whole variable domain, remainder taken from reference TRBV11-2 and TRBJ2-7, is EAGVAQSPRYKIIEKRQSVAFWCNPISGHATLYWYQQILGQGPKLLIQFQNNGVVDDSQLPKDRFSAERLKGVDSTLKIQPAKLEDSAVYLCASSLGGTAVYEQYFGPGTRLTVT.